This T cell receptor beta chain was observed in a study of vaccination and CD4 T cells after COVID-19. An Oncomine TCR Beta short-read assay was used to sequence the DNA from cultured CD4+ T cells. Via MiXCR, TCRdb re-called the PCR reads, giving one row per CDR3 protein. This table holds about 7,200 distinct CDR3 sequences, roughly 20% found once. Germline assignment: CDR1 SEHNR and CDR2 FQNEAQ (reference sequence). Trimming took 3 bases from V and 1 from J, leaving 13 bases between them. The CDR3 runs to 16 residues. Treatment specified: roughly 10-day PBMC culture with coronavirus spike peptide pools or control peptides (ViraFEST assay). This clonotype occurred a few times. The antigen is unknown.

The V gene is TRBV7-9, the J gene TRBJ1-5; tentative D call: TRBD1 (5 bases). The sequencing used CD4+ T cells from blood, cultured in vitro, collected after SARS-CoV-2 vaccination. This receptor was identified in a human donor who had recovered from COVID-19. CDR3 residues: CASSLGGVTSNQPQHF. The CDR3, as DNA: TGTGCCAGCAGCTTGGGGGGGGTTACAAGCAATCAGCCCCAGCATTTT.